This T cell receptor (beta chain) was recorded in a study of T-cell memory formation after mild COVID-19. On the study more broadly: TCR clusters showed largely donor specificity.

TCRdb itself ran the 5' RACE reads through MiXCR, one entry per CDR3 protein. The profile shows about 430,000 distinct CDR3 sequences, roughly 26% of them singletons. This clonotype was counted only a few times. The TCR comes from an adult woman who had mild COVID-19 (a few samples of this study predate the infection). Cell type and time point are not known. Sequencing was done on a sample of PBMCs or a T cell subset sorted from them (not recorded which).

CDR3 sequence reads: CASSSGDSTDTQYF. The CDR3 DNA reads TGTGCCAGCAGTTCGGGGGATAGCACAGATACGCAGTATTTT. V is TRBV12-3 or TRBV12-4 and J is TRBJ2-3; perhaps TRBD2 as D (6 bases). This CDR3 spans 14 amino acids. Trimming removed 4 bases at V and 0 bases at J, with 8 bases between.